The 10 T cell receptor beta chains below all came from one sample that was sequenced in a study of Ad26.COV2.S vaccination and SARS-CoV-2 variants. Treatment reported: around 19 received Ad26.COV2.S at low or high dose, single or two shots; about 5 received placebo; per-sample allocation not given. Specimens were obtained on day 63 following the first vaccine or placebo injection. This table comes from immunoSEQ multiplex PCR, and its TCRdb copy is limited to in-frame clones, with some not included. This sample has approximately 350,000 clones, with around 87% found just once. Here the sequenced sample was peripheral blood, taken in a trial of Ad26.COV2.S vaccine versus placebo. Source of these receptors: a person between 18 and 60 years old who received the Ad26.COV2.S COVID-19 vaccine or a placebo.

V gene TRBV5-8 combines with J gene TRBJ1-2, with unresolved D. The CDR3 runs to 12 residues. Germline V gene data show CDR1 as SGHTS and CDR2 as YDEGEE. V was clipped by 0 bases and J by 4 bases, with 4 bases between them. CDR3 residues: CASSLGGYGYTF. DNA for the CDR3: TGTGCCAGCAGCTTGGGCGGCTATGGCTACACCTTC.

This sequence joins TRBV2 and TRBJ2-1; 8 positions match TRBD2. The trim removed 6 bases at V and 2 bases at J, leaving 9 bases unmatched. CDR1 and CDR2 (germline): SNHLY, FYNNEI. There are 16 residues in the CDR3. CDR3 DNA: TGTGCCAGCAGGTCATTCGCGGGGGGACCCTACAATGAGCAGTTCTTC. It specifies CASRSFAGGPYNEQFF. The complete variable domain, with remaining parts taken from reference TRBV2 and TRBJ2-1, reads EPEVTQTPSHQVTQMGQEVILRCVPISNHLYFYWYRQILGQKVEFLVSFYNNEISEKSEIFDDQFSVERPDGSNFTLKIRSTKLEDSAMYFCASRSFAGGPYNEQFFGPGTRLTVL.

There are a few counts of this clone. This chain links TRBV5-4 with TRBJ1-2, with 9 nucleotides matching TRBD1. V trimming: 3 bases; J trimming: 2 bases; junction bases outside the gene matches: 5. Germline CDR1 reads SGHNT; CDR2 reads YYREEE (reference sequence). The CDR3 runs to 15 residues. The CDR3 DNA is TGTGCCAGCAGCTACGGGACAGGGACAAACTATGGCTACACCTTC. The encoded protein is CASSYGTGTNYGYTF.

V gene TRBV29-1 combines with J gene TRBJ1-1; D possibly corresponds to TRBD1 (6 bases). The V gene's germline CDR1 is SQVTM and CDR2 ANQGSEA. Deletions cut 4 bases from V and 0 bases from J, with 9 bases between. The CDR3 contains 13 residues. DNA of the CDR3: TGCAGCGTTGGGGGACACTTGAACACTGAAGCTTTCTTT. This sequence encodes CSVGGHLNTEAFF.

Of note for this clone: Other DNA sequences within the sample encode an identical CDR3. The chain recombines TRBV2 with TRBJ1-1; TRBD1 aligns across 7 bases. V shed 5 bases, J shed 1 base, and the junction held 1 base outside the gene matches. Germline CDR1 is SNHLY and CDR2 is FYNNEI. The CDR3 contains 13 residues. CDR3: CASSRDRNTEAFF. CDR3 DNA sequence: TGTGCCAGCAGTCGGGACAGGAACACTGAAGCTTTCTTT.

The chain links TRBV7-2 to TRBJ1-5; no reliable D call. From germline, CDR1 is SGHTA and CDR2 FQGNSA. The CDR3 is 13 residues long. Trimming cost V 2 bases and J 0 bases, with 2 bases left between them. CDR3 protein: CASSLRSNQPQHF. The CDR3, as DNA: TGTGCCAGCAGCTTACGTAGCAATCAGCCCCAGCATTTT.

This clone has at least ten counts. The gene calls are TRBV13 and TRBJ1-2; D is unresolved. The CDR3 covers 15 residues. With 5 bases removed from V and 4 bases from J, the gap between germline ends came to 17 bases. From germline, CDR1 is PRHDT and CDR2 FYEKMQ (reference sequence). The CDR3 DNA reads as TGTGCCAGCAGCCCCCCTGGGGTGGTCGCCTATGGCTACACCTTC. It encodes CASSPPGVVAYGYTF.

Worth noting for this clone: At one of its ends the junction is not consistent with the germline gene, which may arise from a read error. The chain uses TRBV7-7 and TRBJ1-2; D uncertain. From germline, CDR1 is SSHAT and CDR2 FNYEAQ (reference sequence). This CDR3 has 16 amino acids. This chain's CDR3 is CASSLAVWVADYGYTF. The CDR3 coding sequence is TGTGCTAGCAGCTTAGCGGTGTGGGTGGCAGACTATGGCTACACCTTC.

DNA of the CDR3: TGCGCCAGCAGCCCGGGGACAGCCAATCAGCCCCAGCATTTT. Residues: CASSPGTANQPQHF. The chain carries TRBV5-1 and TRBJ1-5; 7 bases agree with TRBD1. There are 14 residues in the CDR3. Per germline, CDR1 SGHRS and CDR2 YFSETQ. V dropped 4 bases and J dropped 3; count of bases not matched to a gene: 4.

This chain links TRBV19 with TRBJ1-5; D possibly corresponds to TRBD1 (5 bases). Germline V gene lookup returns CDR1 LNHDA and CDR2 SQIVND (reference sequence). The V and J ends lost 5 bases and 3 bases respectively, with 14 bases between them. There are 15 residues in the CDR3. CDR3 protein: CASSSQGVPNQPQHF. The DNA of the CDR3 is TGTGCCAGTAGTTCGCAGGGAGTCCCCAATCAGCCCCAGCATTTT. The full variable domain, in which reference TRBV19 and TRBJ1-5 provide the parts outside the CDR3, is DGGITQSPKYLFRKEGQNVTLSCEQNLNHDAMYWYRQDPGQGLRLIYYSQIVNDFQKGDIAEGYSVSREKKESFPLTVTSAQKNPTAFYLCASSSQGVPNQPQHFGDGTRLSIL.